These 25 T cell receptor beta chains came from one sample sequenced in a study of cytomegalovirus exposure and HLA in healthy donors. Use of 60 Vbeta and 13 Jbeta primers characterized the PCR. Profiled with immunoSEQ multiplex PCR; TCRdb holds only in-frame clones, not every one. The repertoire table contains 120,000 to 150,000 clones. Specimen: PBMCs. These receptors were taken from a man aged 40-49 years in good health and CMV-seronegative.

The CDR3 region is CASSQGIFRGEQYF. The CDR3 DNA reads as TGTGCCAGCAGCCAAGGGATATTCAGAGGAGAGCAGTACTTC. This chain connects TRBV14 to TRBJ2-7; no reliable D call. Germline V lookup: CDR1 SGHDN, CDR2 FVKESK. This CDR3 contains 14 residues. Trimming stripped 1 base from V and 7 bases from J, with 14 bases between.

For the CDR3, the DNA is TGCGCCAGCAGCGGAACTAGCGGGGGGGCCGGGGAGCTGTTTTTT. Its translation is CASSGTSGGAGELFF. V is TRBV5-1 and J is TRBJ2-2, with TRBD2 matching 13 bases. V shed 4 bases and J 6 bases; nucleotides not matched to a gene: 3. CDR3 length equals 15 residues. The germline V gene has CDR1 SGHRS and CDR2 YFSETQ. Full variable domain (missing parts from reference TRBV5-1 and TRBJ2-2): KAGVTQTPRYLIKTRGQQVTLSCSPISGHRSVSWYQQTPGQGLQFLFEYFSETQRNKGNFPGRFSGRQFSNSRSEMNVSTLELGDSALYLCASSGTSGGAGELFFGEGSRLTVL.

The rearrangement joins TRBV18 to TRBJ2-3, with 8 bases matching TRBD2. Per the germline V gene, CDR1 is KGHSH and CDR2 is LQKENI. Trimming at V came to 2 bases and at J to 1 base, leaving 5 bases not matched to a gene. This CDR3 contains 16 residues. In nucleotides, the CDR3 is TGTGCCAGCTCACCAGGAGCGGGGGATCGCACAGATACGCAGTATTTT. This encodes CASSPGAGDRTDTQYF. The whole variable domain, remainder taken from reference TRBV18 and TRBJ2-3, is NAGVMQNPRHLVRRRGQEARLRCSPMKGHSHVYWYRQLPEEGLKFMVYLQKENIIDESGMPKERFSAEFPKEGPSILRIQQVVRGDSAAYFCASSPGAGDRTDTQYFGPGTRLTVL.

The chain links TRBV7-9 to TRBJ2-2; 9 positions agree with TRBD1. Losses at the gene ends were 6 bases for V and 0 bases for J; bases not matched to a gene: 5. Germline CDR1 and CDR2: SEHNR and FQNEAQ (reference sequence). This CDR3 spans 16 amino acids. The chain's CDR3 is CASRSGQGANTGELFF. CDR3 DNA sequence: TGTGCCAGCAGATCGGGACAGGGCGCGAACACCGGGGAGCTGTTTTTT.

The rearrangement links TRBV13 to TRBJ2-3, with 7 nucleotides matching TRBD2. The V and J ends lost 6 bases and 2 bases, in that order; junction bases with no gene match: 5. Looked up from germline, CDR1 is PRHDT and CDR2 is FYEKMQ (reference sequence). The CDR3 covers 14 residues. The CDR3 sequence is CASRTTSITDTQYF. The CDR3 DNA is TGTGCCAGCAGAACGACTAGCATCACAGATACGCAGTATTTT.

This chain joins TRBV15 and TRBJ1-4; D is undetermined. Trimming took off 1 base at V and 8 bases at J, with 14 bases between the two ends. Germline V lookup: CDR1 LNHNV, CDR2 YYDKDF (reference sequence). CDR3 length equals 15 residues. CDR3 sequence: CATSRVGNSGEKLFF. CDR3 DNA sequence: TGTGCCACCAGCAGAGTAGGCAACAGCGGGGAAAAACTGTTTTTT.

The chain links TRBV10-3 to TRBJ2-5; 7 bases fit TRBD2. V trimming: 4 bases; J trimming: 8 bases; junction bases outside the gene matches: 10. CDR1 ENHRY and CDR2 SYGVKD come from the germline V gene. The CDR3 has 14 amino acids. The DNA of the CDR3 is TGTGCCATCAGTGGAGCTAGCGGTTTGGGAACCCAGTACTTC. Translation gives CAISGASGLGTQYF.

This chain joins TRBV7-2 and TRBJ2-3, with D tentatively TRBD2 (6 bases). V was trimmed by 2 bases and J by 5 bases, leaving 17 bases between them. CDR1 is SGHTA and CDR2 is FQGNSA in the germline V gene. This CDR3 region has 16 residues. The CDR3 sequence is CASSLPVFHGGDTQYF. The CDR3 DNA sequence: TGTGCCAGCAGCTTACCGGTTTTTCACGGGGGAGATACGCAGTATTTT.

The CDR3 sequence is CASSSRRTSGTTGELFF. CDR3 DNA: TGTGCCAGCAGTTCCCGAAGGACTAGCGGGACAACCGGGGAGCTGTTTTTT. The V call is TRBV7-3, the J call TRBJ2-2; 12 bases map to TRBD2. This CDR3 has 17 residues. From germline, CDR1 is SGHTA and CDR2 FQGTGA. V trimming: 6 bases; J trimming: 5 bases; junction bases outside the gene matches: 10.

V is TRBV29-1 and J is TRBJ2-3; possible D gene TRBD1, 5 bases. Germline CDR1 SQVTM, CDR2 ANQGSEA. V was cut by 4 bases and J by 6 bases, with 14 bases left in between. This CDR3 has 13 amino acids. The CDR3 spells CSVAKQDIDTQYF. The CDR3 nucleotides are TGCAGCGTTGCGAAACAGGATATTGATACGCAGTATTTT.

V and J are TRBV2 and TRBJ2-3, with D possibly being TRBD1 (6 bases). V was clipped by 2 bases and J by 2 bases, with 8 bases between them. The CDR3 has 14 residues. Germline loops: CDR1 SNHLY, CDR2 FYNNEI. The CDR3 is CASSEMGATDTQYF. The CDR3 DNA reads TGTGCCAGCAGTGAAATGGGGGCCACAGATACGCAGTATTTT. Full variable domain (rest looked up from reference TRBV2 and TRBJ2-3): EPEVTQTPSHQVTQMGQEVILRCVPISNHLYFYWYRQILGQKVEFLVSFYNNEISEKSEIFDDQFSVERPDGSNFTLKIRSTKLEDSAMYFCASSEMGATDTQYFGPGTRLTVL.

The rearrangement joins TRBV27 to TRBJ2-2, with 12 bases that match TRBD2. The CDR3 covers 20 residues. Per the germline V gene, CDR1 is MNHEY and CDR2 is SMNVEV (reference sequence). Trimming at V came to 3 bases and at J to 5 bases, leaving 16 bases not matched to a gene. In DNA form, the CDR3 reads TGTGCCAGCAGTTTGGGTCCCGCTAGCGGGGGGGCCTTAGGTACCGGGGAGCTGTTTTTT. It is translated as CASSLGPASGGALGTGELFF.

This chain uses TRBV7-9 with TRBJ1-4; 9 bases map to TRBD1. V shed 5 bases and J 4 bases; nucleotides not matched to a gene: 2. The CDR3 is 14 residues long. Germline loops: CDR1 SEHNR, CDR2 FQNEAQ (reference sequence). The CDR3 sequence: CASSRTGDNEKLFF. CDR3 nucleotide sequence: TGTGCCAGCAGCCGGACAGGGGATAATGAAAAACTGTTTTTT.

V and J are TRBV6-1 and TRBJ1-1, with 9 bases aligning to TRBD1. Per germline, CDR1 MNHNS and CDR2 SASEGT. The J segment lost 4 bases and the V segment lost 10 bases, leaving 7 bases of the junction unmatched. The CDR3 runs to 13 residues. This CDR3 reads CATGGTGTTEAFF. DNA for the CDR3: TGTGCCACGGGAGGGACAGGGACCACTGAAGCTTTCTTT.

This chain uses TRBV5-4 with TRBJ2-5; TRBD1 matches at 7 bases. The V gene's germline CDR1 is SGHNT and CDR2 YYREEE (reference sequence). There are 17 residues in the CDR3. The V segment lost 4 bases and the J segment 5 bases; nucleotides outside the gene matches: 17. DNA for the CDR3: TGTGCCAGCAGCCCGACAGGGATTTCGAAGCTCGGGGAGACCCAGTACTTC. As protein: CASSPTGISKLGETQYF. Using reference TRBV5-4 and TRBJ2-5 for the parts outside the CDR3, the full variable domain is ETGVTQSPTHLIKTRGQQVTLRCSSQSGHNTVSWYQQALGQGPQFIFQYYREEENGRGNFPPRFSGLQFPNYSSELNVNALELDDSALYLCASSPTGISKLGETQYFGPGTRLLVL.

The V gene is TRBV7-3, the J gene TRBJ1-6, with D maybe TRBD1 (6 bases). The CDR3 has 17 amino acids. V shed 0 bases and J shed 6 bases, with 15 bases lying between them. CDR1 and CDR2 (germline): SGHTA, FQGTGA. The CDR3 nucleotides are TGTGCCAGCAGCTTAACAGGGGGACCAGTGCCTAATTCACCCCTCCACTTT. Protein product: CASSLTGGPVPNSPLHF.

The chain employs TRBV6-5 and TRBJ1-4; TRBD1 matches at 10 bases. CDR3 size: 14 residues. Germline values: CDR1 MNHEY, CDR2 SVGAGI. J lost 8 bases, V lost 6 bases, and 6 bases had no gene match. CDR3 nucleotides: TGTGCCAGCAGCCCCGGGACAGGGGCAGAAAAACTGTTTTTT. Amino acids: CASSPGTGAEKLFF.

The CDR3 is CASSSYSRSNQPQHF. CDR3 in DNA: TGTGCCAGCAGTTCTTACAGTAGGAGCAATCAGCCCCAGCATTTT. This chain connects TRBV27 to TRBJ1-5, with D unclear. CDR1 and CDR2 from the germline V gene are MNHEY and SMNVEV (reference sequence). V lost 4 bases, J lost 1 base, and 11 bases lay in between. The CDR3 is 15 amino acids.

The V and J genes are TRBV9 and TRBJ2-5; 8 nucleotides agree with TRBD2. The CDR3 loop spans 15 amino acids. With 2 bases clipped from V and 4 bases from J, the junction kept 7 bases outside the gene matches. Germline V gene data show CDR1 as SGDLS and CDR2 as YYNGEE. The CDR3 DNA is TGTGCCAGCAGCGTTAGCGGGGCGTGGGGAGAGACCCAGTACTTC. Its protein product is CASSVSGAWGETQYF. Using reference TRBV9 and TRBJ2-5 for the parts outside the CDR3, the full variable domain is DSGVTQTPKHLITATGQRVTLRCSPRSGDLSVYWYQQSLDQGLQFLIQYYNGEERAKGNILERFSAQQFPDLHSELNLSSLELGDSALYFCASSVSGAWGETQYFGPGTRLLVL.

This chain connects TRBV19 to TRBJ2-1, with 7 bases matching TRBD2. With 8 bases clipped from V and 2 bases from J, the junction kept 6 bases outside the gene matches. CDR1 is LNHDA, CDR2 SQIVND, per germline (reference sequence). CDR3 length: 14 amino acids. CDR3 residues: CASQGLGPYNEQFF. CDR3 in DNA: TGTGCCAGTCAAGGACTAGGGCCCTACAATGAGCAGTTCTTC.

The chain carries TRBV13 and TRBJ2-5, with 9 positions matching TRBD2. The CDR3 is made up of 17 amino acids. Trimming removed 5 bases from V and 5 bases from J; junction bases left unmatched: 15. Germline CDR1 and CDR2: PRHDT and FYEKMQ (reference sequence). CDR3 protein: CASSLVGLAGNTETQYF. In nucleotides, the CDR3 is TGTGCCAGCAGCCTGGTGGGCCTAGCGGGGAACACGGAGACCCAGTACTTC.

This rearrangement joins TRBV4-3 to TRBJ1-5; D possibly corresponds to TRBD1 (5 bases). The CDR3 contains 18 residues. Germline-derived CDR1 and CDR2 are LGHNA and YSLEER. V was pared by 0 bases and J by 3 bases, with 18 bases between. CDR3 residues: CASSQDHAYGHPNQPQHF. As DNA, the CDR3 is TGCGCCAGCAGCCAAGATCACGCATATGGACACCCCAATCAGCCCCAGCATTTT.

DNA of the CDR3: TGTGCCAGCATCGGGCAGGGGGCGTGGGGCACTGAAGCTTTCTTT. This sequence encodes CASIGQGAWGTEAFF. The chain is built from TRBV2 and TRBJ1-1; 8 bases agree with TRBD1. Unmatched junction bases numbered 11, after V lost 7 bases and J lost 4 bases. This CDR3 spans 15 amino acids. CDR1 is SNHLY and CDR2 is FYNNEI in the germline V gene.

As regards this clone: This CDR3 is also generated by other DNA sequences in the sample. The chain couples TRBV5-4 to TRBJ2-7; the D gene is possibly TRBD2 (5 bases). This CDR3 has 13 amino acids. Germline CDR1 SGHNT, CDR2 YYREEE (reference sequence). Trimming removed 5 bases at V and 2 bases at J, with 11 bases between. The CDR3 loop reads CASSTLGAYEQYF. Written as DNA, the CDR3 is TGTGCCAGCAGTACACTCGGGGCCTACGAGCAGTACTTC.

The J gene is TRBJ1-4, the V gene TRBV7-9; tentatively, D is TRBD1 (5 bases). The germline CDR1 and CDR2 sequences are SEHNR and FQNEAQ (reference sequence). The CDR3 is made up of 15 amino acids. Trimming took off 4 bases at V and 10 bases at J, with 19 bases between the two ends. CDR3 sequence reads: CASSWTQQEKGKLFF. Here the CDR3 DNA reads TGTGCCAGCAGCTGGACGCAACAGGAGAAGGGAAAACTGTTTTTT.